A single sample is the source of the 28 T cell receptor beta chains below, sequenced in a study of PD-1 blockade in classical Hodgkin lymphoma. The time point denotes: cycle 4 day 1 (C4D1), after less than seven weeks of nivolumab. Every single patient, without exception, relapsed after autologous stem cell transplantation, and brentuximab vedotin exposure varied. TCRdb keeps only in-frame clones here, not all; method: immunoSEQ multiplex PCR. The sample has around 57,000 clones, roughly nine tenths seen once; the top ten hold 6.5% to 8.5%. This material consisted of peripheral blood mononuclear cells (PBMCs), taken before the fourth cycle of nivolumab. All receptors come from a human donor with classical Hodgkin lymphoma.

This chain joins TRBV6-5 and TRBJ2-7; D ambiguous. Germline loops: CDR1 MNHEY, CDR2 SVGAGI. Trimming removed 0 bases from V and 3 bases from J, with 12 bases in between. The CDR3 runs to 15 residues. CDR3 protein: CASSYSNTPDYEQYF. CDR3 nucleotides: TGTGCCAGCAGTTACTCAAACACGCCGGACTACGAGCAGTACTTC.

The chain uses TRBV10-3 and TRBJ2-3, with 8 bases matching TRBD1. Per the germline V gene, CDR1 is ENHRY and CDR2 is SYGVKD. V lost 0 bases, J lost 5 bases, and 7 bases stayed unmatched. The CDR3 runs 16 residues. The CDR3 DNA follows: TGTGCCATCAGTGAGTCTGGCAGGGGGCGCGGAGATACGCAGTATTTT. Residues: CAISESGRGRGDTQYF.

The chain links TRBV5-5 to TRBJ2-1; D assignment may be TRBD1 or TRBD2 (5 bases each). The CDR3 sequence is 15 residues long. V was cut by 0 bases and J by 5 bases, with 12 bases left in between. Germline CDR1 reads SGHKS; CDR2 reads YYEKEE (reference sequence). The DNA of the CDR3 is TGTGCCAGCAGCTTGGGGGACCTTAGAGACAATGAGCAGTTCTTC. This translates into CASSLGDLRDNEQFF. Full variable domain (missing parts from reference TRBV5-5 and TRBJ2-1): DAGVTQSPTHLIKTRGQQVTLRCSPISGHKSVSWYQQVLGQGPQFIFQYYEKEERGRGNFPDRFSARQFPNYSSELNVNALLLGDSALYLCASSLGDLRDNEQFFGPGTRLTVL.

The rearrangement links TRBV7-9 to TRBJ2-5; no clear D gene. Germline V gives CDR1 SEHNR, CDR2 FQNEAQ (reference sequence). CDR3 length: 14 residues. V lost 2 bases and J 0 bases, leaving 7 bases between the germline ends. CDR3: CASSLPRNQETQYF. The CDR3 nucleotides read TGTGCCAGCAGCTTACCCAGAAACCAAGAGACCCAGTACTTC.

The rearrangement links TRBV7-9 to TRBJ2-7, with 12 bases that match TRBD1. In germline, CDR1 is SEHNR, CDR2 FQNEAQ (reference sequence). Trimming removed 5 bases from V and 7 bases from J; junction bases left unmatched: 12. There are 16 residues in the CDR3. This CDR3 is CASSPGRDRGLREQYF. In nucleotides, the CDR3 is TGTGCCAGCAGCCCCGGCCGGGACAGGGGGCTTCGTGAGCAGTACTTC.

V is TRBV27 and J is TRBJ2-1; 10 positions match TRBD2. Germline V gene lookup returns CDR1 MNHEY and CDR2 SMNVEV (reference sequence). CDR3 size: 14 residues. The V gene end was trimmed by 3 bases and the J gene end by 8 bases; junction bases not matched to a gene: 4. The CDR3 reads CASSLSSGSYEQFF. CDR3 bases: TGTGCCAGCAGTTTGTCTAGCGGGAGTTATGAGCAGTTCTTC.

This chain connects TRBV19 to TRBJ2-7; D might be TRBD1 (7 bases). CDR1 and CDR2 from the germline V gene are LNHDA and SQIVND (reference sequence). The V and J ends lost 1 base and 1 base respectively, with 8 bases between them. CDR3 length: 14 amino acids. CDR3 residues: CASSIAGGSYEQYF. The CDR3 coding sequence is TGTGCCAGTAGTATAGCAGGGGGGTCCTACGAGCAGTACTTC.

The CDR3: CASSYSRRGRDTEAFF. Here the CDR3 DNA reads TGTGCCAGCAGTTACTCGAGGCGGGGAAGGGACACTGAAGCTTTCTTT. V is TRBV6-6 and J is TRBJ1-1, with D uncertain. Trimming stripped 0 bases from V and 3 bases from J, with 14 bases between. The CDR3 spans 16 residues. Germline V gives CDR1 MNHNY, CDR2 SVGAGI (reference sequence).

V usage is TRBV20-1 and J usage is TRBJ2-7, with D hard to call. With 1 base removed from V and 6 bases from J, the gap between germline ends came to 7 bases. Looked up from germline, CDR1 is DFQATT and CDR2 is SNEGSKA (reference sequence). The CDR3 sequence is 11 residues long. CDR3 region: CSARVIGEQYF. In DNA, the CDR3 is TGCAGTGCTAGAGTTATTGGCGAGCAGTACTTC.

The chain recombines TRBV27 with TRBJ2-7; TRBD1 aligns across 8 bases. The germline V gene has CDR1 MNHEY and CDR2 SMNVEV (reference sequence). This CDR3 comprises 14 residues. The J segment lost 3 bases and the V segment lost 4 bases, leaving 5 bases of the junction unmatched. Here the CDR3 DNA reads TGTGCCAGCAGTTCTGAACAGGGGGACTACGAGCAGTACTTC. Amino acids: CASSSEQGDYEQYF.

The gene calls are TRBV6-6 and TRBJ1-2; 7 nucleotides align to TRBD1. The CDR3 runs to 15 residues. The germline CDR1 and CDR2 sequences are MNHNY and SVGAGI (reference sequence). The junction had 8 bases not matched to a gene; V was cut back by 6 bases and J by 1 base. CDR3 DNA sequence: TGTGCCAGCAGCCGACAGGGACTCTATAACTATGGCTACACCTTC. Amino acids: CASSRQGLYNYGYTF.

The gene calls are TRBV5-1 and TRBJ2-7; D is perhaps TRBD1 (6 bases). The germline V and J ends were trimmed by 0 bases and 5 bases, with 6 bases remaining between them. CDR1 and CDR2 (germline): SGHRS, YFSETQ. The CDR3 is made up of 12 amino acids. The CDR3 DNA is TGCGCCAGCAGCTTGGACAGGGACGAGCAGTACTTC. Translated, it gives CASSLDRDEQYF.

This clone occurred once. The CDR3 region is CASRKSYYTVEQYF. CDR3 bases: TGTGCCAGCAGAAAGAGTTATTATACTGTAGAGCAGTACTTC. The chain employs TRBV2 and TRBJ2-7; D unresolved. CDR3 length: 14 residues. Germline V gene data show CDR1 as SNHLY and CDR2 as FYNNEI. The ends were cut back, 6 bases at V and 7 bases at J, with 19 bases in the middle.

The chain couples TRBV7-6 to TRBJ1-1; weak D call: TRBD1 (6 bases). The ends were cut back, 6 bases at V and 4 bases at J, with 12 bases in the middle. Germline lookup yields CDR1 SGHVS and CDR2 FNYEAQ. There are 13 residues in the CDR3. CDR3 in amino acids: CASSPRGGTEAFF. CDR3 DNA: TGTGCCAGCAGTCCCAGGGGCGGCACTGAAGCTTTCTTT.

The chain recombines TRBV5-4 with TRBJ2-5, with 8 positions matching TRBD2. The CDR3 extends over 13 amino acids. The V and J ends lost 10 bases and 5 bases, in that order; junction bases with no gene match: 10. In germline, CDR1 is SGHNT, CDR2 YYREEE (reference sequence). The CDR3 nucleotides are TGTGCCCAGCGGGGGTCCCCCGGTGAGACCCAGTACTTC. This gives the protein CAQRGSPGETQYF. Together with reference TRBV5-4 and TRBJ2-5, the CDR3 gives the full variable domain: ETGVTQSPTHLIKTRGQQVTLRCSSQSGHNTVSWYQQALGQGPQFIFQYYREEENGRGNFPPRFSGLQFPNYSSELNVNALELDDSALYLCAQRGSPGETQYFGPGTRLLVL.

The V gene is TRBV11-2, the J gene TRBJ2-3; TRBD1 aligns across 10 bases. J lost 6 bases, V lost 1 base, and 4 bases had no gene match. Germline CDR1 reads SGHAT; CDR2 reads FQNNGV. This CDR3 region has 15 residues. The CDR3 sequence is CASSLGTGGTDTQYF. CDR3 in DNA: TGTGCCAGCAGCTTAGGGACAGGGGGGACGGATACGCAGTATTTT.

The CDR3 nucleotides read TGTGCCAGCAGCTGGGGGCGCGACGAGCAGTACTTC. Amino acid sequence: CASSWGRDEQYF. The chain uses TRBV7-2 and TRBJ2-7, with TRBD1 as a possible D gene (6 bases). The CDR3 has 12 residues. With 4 bases removed from V and 5 bases from J, the gap between germline ends came to 9 bases. Germline loops: CDR1 SGHTA, CDR2 FQGNSA. Full variable domain (outside the CDR3, taken from reference TRBV7-2 and TRBJ2-7): GAGVSQSPSNKVTEKGKDVELRCDPISGHTALYWYRQSLGQGLEFLIYFQGNSAPDKSGLPSDRFSAERTGGSVSTLTIQRTQQEDSAVYLCASSWGRDEQYFGPGTRLTVT.

The rearrangement uses TRBV28 and TRBJ2-2, with 9 bases aligning to TRBD1. V shed 6 bases, J shed 6 bases, and the junction held 8 bases outside the gene matches. Germline V gene lookup returns CDR1 MDHEN and CDR2 SYDVKM. The CDR3 is 15 amino acids. The CDR3 protein is CASRQDRGSSGELFF. The CDR3 region has the DNA TGTGCCAGCAGACAGGACAGGGGTTCGTCCGGGGAGCTGTTTTTT.

The CDR3 nucleotides are TGTGCCAGCAGTGCGACCGGGGTGGGTTCACCCCTCCACTTT. This translates into CASSATGVGSPLHF. The genes are TRBV28 and TRBJ1-6; D not resolved. This CDR3 contains 14 residues. The V end was cut by 5 bases, the J end by 9 bases, with 14 bases between. Germline V gives CDR1 MDHEN, CDR2 SYDVKM. The variable domain in full, completed from reference TRBV28 and TRBJ1-6, reads DVKVTQSSRYLVKRTGEKVFLECVQDMDHENMFWYRQDPGLGLRLIYFSYDVKMKEKGDIPEGYSVSREKKERFSLILESASTNQTSMYLCASSATGVGSPLHFGNGTRLTVT.

The CDR3 DNA reads TGTGCCAGTAGTATCATACCAGGGGGCGGCACTGAAGCTTTCTTT. The encoded protein is CASSIIPGGGTEAFF. The rearrangement joins TRBV19 to TRBJ1-1; 8 nucleotides agree with TRBD1. There are 15 residues in the CDR3. Germline V gives CDR1 LNHDA, CDR2 SQIVND (reference sequence). Losses at the gene ends were 3 bases for V and 4 bases for J; bases not matched to a gene: 7.

V and J are TRBV29-1 and TRBJ2-7; 14 nucleotides align to TRBD2. CDR3 length: 15 residues. Germline values: CDR1 SQVTM, CDR2 ANQGSEA. Trimming took 5 bases from V and 2 from J; bases not matched to a gene: 5. CDR3 in amino acids: CSVNGLAGGTYEQYF. CDR3 bases: TGCAGCGTTAACGGACTAGCGGGGGGTACCTACGAGCAGTACTTC.

This chain joins TRBV18 and TRBJ1-1; D not certain. CDR3 length: 13 amino acids. Trimming stripped 2 bases from V and 1 base from J, with 5 bases between. Germline CDR1 KGHSH, CDR2 LQKENI. The CDR3 region is CASSPGRNTEAFF. CDR3 nucleotide sequence: TGTGCCAGCTCACCAGGACGGAACACTGAAGCTTTCTTT. The full variable domain, its missing parts supplied by reference TRBV18 and TRBJ1-1, is NAGVMQNPRHLVRRRGQEARLRCSPMKGHSHVYWYRQLPEEGLKFMVYLQKENIIDESGMPKERFSAEFPKEGPSILRIQQVVRGDSAAYFCASSPGRNTEAFFGQGTRLTVV.

V and J are TRBV7-9 and TRBJ2-2; D uncertain. This CDR3 has 10 residues. V dropped 5 bases and J dropped 6 bases, with 1 base sitting between them. Per germline, CDR1 SEHNR and CDR2 FQNEAQ (reference sequence). The CDR3 spells CASSPGELFF. The CDR3, as DNA: TGTGCCAGCAGCCCCGGGGAGCTGTTTTTT. The entire variable domain, with the rest obtained from reference TRBV7-9 and TRBJ2-2, is as follows: DTGVSQNPRHKITKRGQNVTFRCDPISEHNRLYWYRQTLGQGPEFLTYFQNEAQLEKSRLLSDRFSAERPKGSFSTLEIQRTEQGDSAMYLCASSPGELFFGEGSRLTVL.

The rearrangement joins TRBV29-1 to TRBJ1-5; the D is unclear. The CDR3 has 13 residues. CDR1 SQVTM and CDR2 ANQGSEA come from the germline V gene. V lost 4 bases, J lost 5 bases, and 12 bases lay in between. Here the CDR3 reads CSVVEDPYQPQHF. In nucleotides, the CDR3 is TGCAGCGTTGTTGAGGATCCTTATCAGCCCCAGCATTTT. The variable domain in full, completed from reference TRBV29-1 and TRBJ1-5, reads SAVISQKPSRDICQRGTSLTIQCQVDSQVTMMFWYRQQPGQSLTLIATANQGSEATYESGFVIDKFPISRPNLTFSTLTVSNMSPEDSSIYLCSVVEDPYQPQHFGDGTRLSIL.

This chain joins TRBV28 and TRBJ1-2; possible D gene TRBD1, 5 bases. This CDR3 region has 15 residues. V lost 5 bases and J 8 bases, leaving 21 bases between the germline ends. Germline V lookup: CDR1 MDHEN, CDR2 SYDVKM. The CDR3 sequence is CASSPGREGGRGYTF. Here the CDR3 DNA reads TGTGCCAGCAGTCCAGGGCGGGAAGGAGGCAGGGGCTACACCTTC.

This clone was seen a single time. V and J are TRBV29-1 and TRBJ2-3; no clear D. Trimming took off 3 bases at V and 4 bases at J, with 5 bases between the two ends. This CDR3 is built from 11 residues. CDR1 and CDR2 (germline): SQVTM, ANQGSEA. CDR3 in amino acids: CSVEMADTQYF. The DNA of the CDR3 is TGCAGCGTTGAGATGGCAGATACGCAGTATTTT.

This chain uses TRBV27 with TRBJ2-5; 12 nucleotides align to TRBD2. Germline CDR1 is MNHEY and CDR2 is SMNVEV (reference sequence). CDR3 size: 19 residues. V was pared by 0 bases and J by 4 bases, with 12 bases of the junction left unmatched. Here the CDR3 reads CASSLSPLAGGAAGETQYF. In DNA, the CDR3 is TGTGCCAGCAGTTTATCGCCGCTAGCGGGGGGGGCGGCGGGAGAGACCCAGTACTTC.

The CDR3 here is CASSFVAGTEAFF. The CDR3 DNA is TGTGCCAGCAGTTTCGTAGCCGGGACTGAAGCTTTCTTT. This chain joins TRBV27 and TRBJ1-1; D gene ambiguous. The CDR3 is 13 residues long. Germline CDR1 and CDR2: MNHEY and SMNVEV (reference sequence). V lost 3 bases, J lost 5 bases, and 10 bases lay in between.